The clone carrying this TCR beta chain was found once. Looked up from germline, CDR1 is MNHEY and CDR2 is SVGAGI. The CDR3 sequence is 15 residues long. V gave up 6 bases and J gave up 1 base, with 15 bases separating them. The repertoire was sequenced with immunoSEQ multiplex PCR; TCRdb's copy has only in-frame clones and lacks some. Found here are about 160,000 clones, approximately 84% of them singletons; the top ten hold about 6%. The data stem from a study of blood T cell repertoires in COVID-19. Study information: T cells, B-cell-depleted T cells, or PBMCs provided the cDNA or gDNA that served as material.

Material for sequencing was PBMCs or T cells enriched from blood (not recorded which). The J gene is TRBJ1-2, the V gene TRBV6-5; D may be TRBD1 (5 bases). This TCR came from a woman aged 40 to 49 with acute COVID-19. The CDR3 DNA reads TGTGCCAGCAGGGCTTTGGACACCCTTAACTATGGCTACACCTTC. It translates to CASRALDTLNYGYTF.